What follows are 3 T cell receptor beta chains derived from one specimen sequenced in a study of T-cell memory formation after mild COVID-19. Using its own MiXCR run on the 5' RACE reads, TCRdb lists one record per CDR3 protein. The sample includes about 350,000 distinct CDR3 sequences, over 13% of them seen just once. The sample taken for sequencing was PBMCs or a T cell subset sorted from them (not recorded which). These receptors came from a man aged 18 to 29 who had mild COVID-19 (a few samples of this study predate the infection). Cell type and time point are not known.

This clonotype was seen only a few times. The V gene is TRBV11-1, the J gene TRBJ2-7; 15 positions match TRBD2. The CDR3 extends over 16 amino acids. Per germline, CDR1 SGHAT and CDR2 FQDESV (reference sequence). V lost 3 bases to trimming and J lost 5 bases; unmatched junction nucleotides: 5. The CDR3 coding sequence is TGTGCCAGCAGCTTTCGGACTAGCGGGGGGGCCCACGAGCAGTACTTC. Residues: CASSFRTSGGAHEQYF.

The sample holds a few counts of this clonotype. The chain joins TRBV6-6 to TRBJ2-3; no firm D call. V was cut by 5 bases and J by 6 bases, with 12 bases left in between. Germline V gene data show CDR1 as MNHNY and CDR2 as SVGAGI (reference sequence). The CDR3 is made up of 13 amino acids. The CDR3 region is CASSPVKGDTQYF. As DNA, the CDR3 is TGTGCCAGCAGTCCCGTTAAAGGCGATACGCAGTATTTT.

The CDR3, as DNA: TGCGCCAGCAGTGACCCGCGAGTTCGGAATGAGCAGTTCTTC. Residues: CASSDPRVRNEQFF. This sequence joins TRBV10-2 and TRBJ2-1; D unresolved. Deletions cut 3 bases from V and 7 bases from J, with 13 bases between. The CDR3 has 14 residues. Germline V gene lookup returns CDR1 WSHSY and CDR2 SAAADI.